A selection of T cell receptor beta chains follows, all from one sample in a study of shared clonotypes between healthy human individuals. Measured with immunoSEQ multiplex PCR; TCRdb has only the in-frame clones, and not every one. The sample yields hundreds of thousands of clones, 90% to 95% seen once. Sequencing was carried out using naive CD8+ T cells sorted from blood. Every receptor here comes from a woman in her twenties or thirties in good health. The CDR3 runs from the conserved cysteine through the conserved F or W. Each record gives: J gene, D gene, clone size, V gene, CDR3 DNA, CDR3 protein. D genes are given only for firm matches. The size of a clone is reported for some rows only, either as once, few or many, or as a class for expanded clones.

j_gene: TRBJ2-7
d_gene: .
abundance: .
v_gene: TRBV5-6
CDR3nt: TGTGCCAGCAGCTTAGGTGCCTACGAGCAGTACTTC
CDR3aa: CASSLGAYEQYF

j_gene: TRBJ2-1
d_gene: .
abundance: .
v_gene: TRBV4-2
CDR3nt: TGTGCCGCAGGGCAGGGGTCCTACAATGAGCAGTTCTTC
CDR3aa: CAAGQGSYNEQFF

j_gene: TRBJ1-4
d_gene: .
abundance: .
v_gene: TRBV2
CDR3nt: TGTGCCAGCACGGTCAGAGAAGATCAGCGGGATGAAAAACTGTTTTTT
CDR3aa: CASTVREDQRDEKLFF

j_gene: TRBJ2-3
d_gene: .
abundance: .
v_gene: TRBV11-2
CDR3nt: TGTGCCAGCAGCTCAAGTCCCGGACTCACCACAGATACGCAGTATTTT
CDR3aa: CASSSSPGLTTDTQYF

j_gene: TRBJ2-7
d_gene: TRBD1
abundance: .
v_gene: TRBV28
CDR3nt: TGTGCCAGCAGTTTAGCGGGACAGGGGATGCACGAGCAGTACTTC
CDR3aa: CASSLAGQGMHEQYF

j_gene: TRBJ1-2
d_gene: .
abundance: .
v_gene: TRBV19
CDR3nt: TGTGCCAGTAGTATAGCGCACGAGGGTCTGGATGGCTACACCTTC
CDR3aa: CASSIAHEGLDGYTF

j_gene: TRBJ2-7
d_gene: .
abundance: .
v_gene: TRBV5-5
CDR3nt: TGTGCCAGCAGTTCGCCGGGGGAGCACTACGAGCAGTACTTC
CDR3aa: CASSSPGEHYEQYF

j_gene: TRBJ2-3
d_gene: .
abundance: .
v_gene: TRBV27
CDR3nt: TGTGCCAGCAGCCCCCGGGACACCACAGATACGCAGTATTTT
CDR3aa: CASSPRDTTDTQYF

j_gene: TRBJ2-7
d_gene: .
abundance: .
v_gene: TRBV11-2
CDR3nt: TGTGCCAGCAGCCCGCGAACAGTGTCCTACGAGCAGTACTTC
CDR3aa: CASSPRTVSYEQYF

j_gene: TRBJ2-1
d_gene: TRBD2
abundance: .
v_gene: TRBV14
CDR3nt: TGCCCCCCCGCGCTACTCTCGGGGCTAGCGGGAGGGAAAGGGTTAGTCTATGAGCAGTTCTTC
CDR3aa: CPPALLSGLAGGKGLVYEQFF

j_gene: TRBJ1-3
d_gene: TRBD1
abundance: .
v_gene: TRBV7-9
CDR3nt: TGTGCCAGCAGCCATAATGAAGCAGGGGGAGGAAACACCATATATTTT
CDR3aa: CASSHNEAGGGNTIYF

j_gene: TRBJ2-1
d_gene: .
abundance: .
v_gene: TRBV5-6
CDR3nt: TGTGCCAGCAGCTTGGAGGGACTTGCCTACAATGAGCAGTTCTTC
CDR3aa: CASSLEGLAYNEQFF

j_gene: TRBJ1-2
d_gene: TRBD1
abundance: .
v_gene: TRBV5-5
CDR3nt: TGTGCCAGCAGCTCCTGGGACAGTCTAAACTATGGCTACACCTTC
CDR3aa: CASSSWDSLNYGYTF

j_gene: TRBJ1-1
d_gene: .
abundance: .
v_gene: TRBV27
CDR3nt: TGTGCCAGCAGTTTCGGCAGGGGTGAAGCTTTCTTT
CDR3aa: CASSFGRGEAFF

j_gene: TRBJ2-7
d_gene: .
abundance: .
v_gene: TRBV28
CDR3nt: TGTGCCAGCAGTTTTTACGGCAACAGAAATACCTACGAGCAGTACTTC
CDR3aa: CASSFYGNRNTYEQYF

j_gene: TRBJ1-2
d_gene: .
abundance: .
v_gene: TRBV7-6
CDR3nt: TGTGCCAGCAGCTTAGGGGTGGGGAATCGGGATGGCTACACCTTC
CDR3aa: CASSLGVGNRDGYTF

j_gene: TRBJ2-1
d_gene: TRBD2
abundance: .
v_gene: TRBV2
CDR3nt: TGTGCCAGCAGTTATAGCGGGAGCTCCTACAATGAGCAGTTCTTC
CDR3aa: CASSYSGSSYNEQFF

j_gene: TRBJ1-5
d_gene: .
abundance: .
v_gene: TRBV28
CDR3nt: TGTGCCAGCACCCATCTGGATGAACCCAATCAGCCCCAGCATTTT
CDR3aa: CASTHLDEPNQPQHF

j_gene: TRBJ2-7
d_gene: TRBD2
abundance: .
v_gene: TRBV28
CDR3nt: TGTGCCAGCAGGGACGGGACTAGCGGCTACGAGCAGTACTTC
CDR3aa: CASRDGTSGYEQYF

j_gene: TRBJ2-7
d_gene: .
abundance: .
v_gene: TRBV6-1
CDR3nt: TGTGCCAGCAGTAACACTAGATACGAGCAGTACTTC
CDR3aa: CASSNTRYEQYF

j_gene: TRBJ2-7
d_gene: TRBD2
abundance: .
v_gene: TRBV27
CDR3nt: TGTGCCAGCAGTTTAACCGGGACTAGCGGCTACGAGCAGTACTTC
CDR3aa: CASSLTGTSGYEQYF

j_gene: TRBJ2-5
d_gene: .
abundance: .
v_gene: TRBV14
CDR3nt: TGTGCCAGCAGCCATGTGGGGGCCAGGGAGACCCAGTACTTC
CDR3aa: CASSHVGARETQYF

j_gene: TRBJ2-7
d_gene: TRBD2
abundance: .
v_gene: TRBV7-9
CDR3nt: TGTGCCAGCAGCCCGCGGACTAGCGGGAGGTCAACTCGCTCCTACGAGCAGTACTTC
CDR3aa: CASSPRTSGRSTRSYEQYF

j_gene: TRBJ2-7
d_gene: .
abundance: .
v_gene: TRBV4-1
CDR3nt: TGCGCCAGCAGCCAAGTAAGCCTCCCTAGCGACGAGCAGTACTTC
CDR3aa: CASSQVSLPSDEQYF

j_gene: TRBJ2-1
d_gene: .
abundance: .
v_gene: TRBV6-1
CDR3nt: TGTGCCAGCAGTGAAGCCTCCCATGAGCAGTTCTTC
CDR3aa: CASSEASHEQFF

j_gene: TRBJ1-2
d_gene: .
abundance: .
v_gene: TRBV7-9
CDR3nt: TGTGCCAGCAGCTTGAAGGGGCTGGGCTACACCTTC
CDR3aa: CASSLKGLGYTF

j_gene: TRBJ1-5
d_gene: .
abundance: .
v_gene: TRBV6-1
CDR3nt: TGTGCCAGCAGTGAAGGGAGGACGCCCCAGCATTTT
CDR3aa: CASSEGRTPQHF

j_gene: TRBJ2-1
d_gene: .
abundance: .
v_gene: TRBV27
CDR3nt: TGTGCCAGCAGTTTTTCCCTCAATGAGCAGTTCTTC
CDR3aa: CASSFSLNEQFF

j_gene: TRBJ2-7
d_gene: TRBD2
abundance: .
v_gene: TRBV7-8
CDR3nt: TGTGCCAGCAGCTTAGGGGGGACTAGAAGCTACGAGCAGTACTTC
CDR3aa: CASSLGGTRSYEQYF

j_gene: TRBJ2-7
d_gene: .
abundance: .
v_gene: TRBV2
CDR3nt: TGTGCCAGCAGTGAACCGGACGGTTACGAGCAGTACTTC
CDR3aa: CASSEPDGYEQYF

j_gene: TRBJ2-7
d_gene: TRBD2
abundance: .
v_gene: TRBV19
CDR3nt: TGTGCCAGTAGTGCTCTAGCGGACTACGAGCAGTACTTC
CDR3aa: CASSALADYEQYF

j_gene: TRBJ1-5
d_gene: .
abundance: few
v_gene: TRBV30
CDR3nt: TGTGCCTGGAGCTCGGGGGGAAGCAATCAGCCCCAGCATTTT
CDR3aa: CAWSSGGSNQPQHF

j_gene: TRBJ1-3
d_gene: .
abundance: .
v_gene: TRBV5-6
CDR3nt: TGTGCCAGCAGCTGGGATTCTGGAAACACCATATATTTT
CDR3aa: CASSWDSGNTIYF

j_gene: TRBJ2-7
d_gene: TRBD2
abundance: .
v_gene: TRBV4-1
CDR3nt: TGCGCCAGCAGTTACACGACTAGCGCCTACGAGCAGTACTTC
CDR3aa: CASSYTTSAYEQYF

j_gene: TRBJ2-1
d_gene: .
abundance: .
v_gene: TRBV27
CDR3nt: TGTGCCAGCAGTTTATTCCCCTACAATGAGCAGTTCTTC
CDR3aa: CASSLFPYNEQFF

j_gene: TRBJ1-1
d_gene: TRBD1
abundance: .
v_gene: TRBV27
CDR3nt: TGTGCCAGCAGTGTAACAGGGGGCGGCGGGACTGAAGCTTTCTTT
CDR3aa: CASSVTGGGGTEAFF

j_gene: TRBJ1-3
d_gene: .
abundance: .
v_gene: TRBV28
CDR3nt: TGTGCCAGCAGAACACAAGAGGGGACACACCGGTCTGGAAACACCATATATTTT
CDR3aa: CASRTQEGTHRSGNTIYF

j_gene: TRBJ2-7
d_gene: .
abundance: .
v_gene: TRBV7-3
CDR3nt: TGTGCCAGCAGCTTAGCGGCCTCCTACGAGCAGTACTTC
CDR3aa: CASSLAASYEQYF

j_gene: TRBJ2-1
d_gene: .
abundance: .
v_gene: TRBV27
CDR3nt: TGTGCCAGCAGGTTCGGGAGTAGGGCTAATGAGCAGTTCTTC
CDR3aa: CASRFGSRANEQFF

j_gene: TRBJ2-5
d_gene: TRBD2
abundance: .
v_gene: TRBV28
CDR3nt: TGTGCCAGCAGTTTTACGGGAGGGCCAATGGGAGAGACCCAGTACTTC
CDR3aa: CASSFTGGPMGETQYF

j_gene: TRBJ1-1
d_gene: .
abundance: few
v_gene: TRBV30
CDR3nt: TGTGCCTGGACAGTCAAGAACACTGAAGCTTTCTTT
CDR3aa: CAWTVKNTEAFF

j_gene: TRBJ1-2
d_gene: .
abundance: .
v_gene: TRBV5-1
CDR3nt: TGCGCCAGCAGCTTCCAGTGGAGGGATGGTGGCTACACCTTC
CDR3aa: CASSFQWRDGGYTF

j_gene: TRBJ1-1
d_gene: TRBD1
abundance: .
v_gene: TRBV27
CDR3nt: TGTGCCAGCAGTGCGGGGACAGGGGGCAGATCGAGTGCTTTCTTT
CDR3aa: CASSAGTGGRSSAFF

j_gene: TRBJ2-1
d_gene: .
abundance: .
v_gene: TRBV19
CDR3nt: TGTGCCAGTAGTATAGATCAGACCCGCTCCTACAATGAGCAGTTCTTC
CDR3aa: CASSIDQTRSYNEQFF

j_gene: TRBJ2-2
d_gene: TRBD2
abundance: .
v_gene: TRBV27
CDR3nt: TGTGCCAGCAGTGACCCCGGGCTAGCGGGAGCGGTCGGGGAGCTGTTTTTT
CDR3aa: CASSDPGLAGAVGELFF

j_gene: TRBJ1-2
d_gene: TRBD1
abundance: .
v_gene: TRBV7-9
CDR3nt: TGTGCCAGCAGCGGGGAACAGGGGGATGGCTACACCTTC
CDR3aa: CASSGEQGDGYTF

j_gene: TRBJ1-1
d_gene: .
abundance: .
v_gene: TRBV19
CDR3nt: TGTGCCAGTGGACCAGGACAGATGAACACTGAAGCTTTCTTT
CDR3aa: CASGPGQMNTEAFF

j_gene: TRBJ2-7
d_gene: .
abundance: .
v_gene: TRBV5-4
CDR3nt: TGTGCCAGCAGCTTACAGGCCGGGCCTTTTTACGAGCAGTACTTC
CDR3aa: CASSLQAGPFYEQYF

j_gene: TRBJ2-1
d_gene: TRBD2
abundance: .
v_gene: TRBV19
CDR3nt: TGTGCCAGTAGTATGTCTAGCGGGAGGAATGAGCAGTTCTTC
CDR3aa: CASSMSSGRNEQFF

j_gene: TRBJ1-1
d_gene: .
abundance: once
v_gene: TRBV28
CDR3nt: TGTGCCAGCAGTTTCACGGGGTGGGGAAGGACTGAAGCTTTCTTT
CDR3aa: CASSFTGWGRTEAFF

j_gene: TRBJ2-7
d_gene: .
abundance: .
v_gene: TRBV27
CDR3nt: TGTGCCAGCAGTTTATCCAGGGGGGAGTACGAGCAGTACTTC
CDR3aa: CASSLSRGEYEQYF

j_gene: TRBJ1-1
d_gene: .
abundance: .
v_gene: TRBV30
CDR3nt: TGTGCCGGGCGCGAGAACACTGAAGCTTTCTTT
CDR3aa: CAGRENTEAFF

j_gene: TRBJ2-1
d_gene: .
abundance: .
v_gene: TRBV9
CDR3nt: TGTGCCAGCAGCGGATTCGGGGCGAACGATGAGCAGTTCTTC
CDR3aa: CASSGFGANDEQFF

j_gene: TRBJ2-1
d_gene: TRBD1
abundance: .
v_gene: TRBV5-1
CDR3nt: TGCGCCAGCAGCCGCCCCGGGACAGGGGGAAGCAATGAGCAGTTCTTC
CDR3aa: CASSRPGTGGSNEQFF

j_gene: TRBJ2-5
d_gene: .
abundance: .
v_gene: TRBV5-1
CDR3nt: TGCGCCAGCGCAAACTTTTCCGGGGTCCTTGTGCCCCAAGAGACCCAGTACTTC
CDR3aa: CASANFSGVLVPQETQYF